This is a list of T cell receptor beta chains from one sample in a study of blood T cell repertoires in COVID-19. Libraries were prepared by immunoSEQ multiplex PCR; TCRdb keeps only in-frame clonotypes and omits some of them. There are approximately 160,000 clones in the sample; about 86% occur only once, and about 7% lies in the top ten. Sequencing was done on a sample of peripheral blood. These receptors came from a man aged 45-65 years with active or convalescent COVID-19. Each CDR3 is given with its conserved first and last residue. The order of the fields is clone size, D gene, V gene, J gene, CDR3 DNA, CDR3 protein. D genes are given only for firm matches. The size of a clone is reported for some rows only, either as once, few or many, or as a class for expanded clones.

abundance: -; d_gene: -; v_gene: TRBV7-9; j_gene: TRBJ1-3; CDR3nt: TGTGCCAGCAGCCCACGGACAGCCGTGGTCTCGGGAAACACCATATATTTT; CDR3aa: CASSPRTAVVSGNTIYF
abundance: -; d_gene: TRBD1; v_gene: TRBV24-1; j_gene: TRBJ1-6; CDR3nt: TGTGCCACCAGTGACGGGACAGGACTGATCTCACCCCTCCACTTT; CDR3aa: CATSDGTGLISPLHF
abundance: -; d_gene: TRBD1; v_gene: TRBV7-2; j_gene: TRBJ2-7; CDR3nt: TGTGCCAGCAGCCCAAACAGTGGGACAGGGGCCTACGAGCAGTACTTC; CDR3aa: CASSPNSGTGAYEQYF
abundance: -; d_gene: TRBD2; v_gene: TRBV7-6; j_gene: TRBJ2-2; CDR3nt: TGTGCCAGCAGCTTACTCGGGACTAGCGGGGGGGCGAGGGAGCTGTTTTTT; CDR3aa: CASSLLGTSGGARELFF
abundance: -; d_gene: -; v_gene: TRBV9; j_gene: TRBJ2-5; CDR3nt: TGTGCCAGCAGCGAGACCCCACTGACAGGCCAAGAGACCCAGTACTTC; CDR3aa: CASSETPLTGQETQYF
abundance: -; d_gene: -; v_gene: TRBV13; j_gene: TRBJ2-5; CDR3nt: TGTGCCAGCAGCTTATACAGCAAAGAGACCCAGTACTTC; CDR3aa: CASSLYSKETQYF
abundance: -; d_gene: TRBD1; v_gene: TRBV19; j_gene: TRBJ1-1; CDR3nt: TGTGCCAGTAGTATCCTCCGATCGACAGGGGAGAACACTGAAGCTTTCTTT; CDR3aa: CASSILRSTGENTEAFF
abundance: -; d_gene: -; v_gene: TRBV7-8; j_gene: TRBJ1-1; CDR3nt: TGTGCCAGCAGCCCTTGGGACTCTTTTCCTGAAGCTTTCTTT; CDR3aa: CASSPWDSFPEAFF
abundance: -; d_gene: -; v_gene: TRBV7-3; j_gene: TRBJ2-1; CDR3nt: TGTGCCAGCAGCTTAGGTCCAGCGGGTACCTACAATGAGCAGTTCTTC; CDR3aa: CASSLGPAGTYNEQFF
abundance: few; d_gene: TRBD1; v_gene: TRBV15; j_gene: TRBJ1-5; CDR3nt: TGTGCCACCAGCAGCCACGCCGGGACAGTCGCGCATTTT; CDR3aa: CATSSHAGTVAHF
abundance: -; d_gene: TRBD1; v_gene: TRBV29-1; j_gene: TRBJ2-7; CDR3nt: TGCAGCGTTTCGCCGGGACAGGGCCTAATGCAGTACTTC; CDR3aa: CSVSPGQGLMQYF
abundance: -; d_gene: -; v_gene: TRBV19; j_gene: TRBJ1-6; CDR3nt: TGTGCCAGTAGTGAGCAAGTAAATTCACCCCTCCACTTT; CDR3aa: CASSEQVNSPLHF
abundance: -; d_gene: TRBD1; v_gene: TRBV15; j_gene: TRBJ1-5; CDR3nt: TGTGCCACCAGCAGTCCCCGGACAGGGGGTCAGCCCCAGCATTTT; CDR3aa: CATSSPRTGGQPQHF
abundance: -; d_gene: TRBD2; v_gene: TRBV2; j_gene: TRBJ2-1; CDR3nt: TGTGCCAGCACGTTAGCGGGGGGGAACAATGAGCAGTTCTTC; CDR3aa: CASTLAGGNNEQFF
abundance: -; d_gene: TRBD1; v_gene: TRBV5-1; j_gene: TRBJ2-4; CDR3nt: TGCGCCACCAGGCGGACAGGGGAAGACATTCAGTACTTC; CDR3aa: CATRRTGEDIQYF
abundance: -; d_gene: TRBD1; v_gene: TRBV5-1; j_gene: TRBJ2-3; CDR3nt: TGCGCCAGCAGCCAGGGACAGGGGTTAGATACGCAGTATTTT; CDR3aa: CASSQGQGLDTQYF
abundance: -; d_gene: -; v_gene: TRBV9; j_gene: TRBJ1-1; CDR3nt: TGTGCCAGCAGCGTAGACGGGGGGAACACTGAAGCTTTCTTT; CDR3aa: CASSVDGGNTEAFF
abundance: -; d_gene: -; v_gene: TRBV28; j_gene: TRBJ2-1; CDR3nt: TGTGCCAGCGGGGGCTTTTCACAGCGCGATGAGCAGTTCTTC; CDR3aa: CASGGFSQRDEQFF
abundance: once; d_gene: TRBD2; v_gene: TRBV5-1; j_gene: TRBJ2-3; CDR3nt: TGCGCCAGCAGCTTGGCAGGGAGGGCCTTCGCAGATACGCAGTATTTT; CDR3aa: CASSLAGRAFADTQYF
abundance: -; d_gene: TRBD1; v_gene: TRBV28; j_gene: TRBJ2-7; CDR3nt: TGTGCCAGCCTGGGGACAGGGGGAAAAGCCTACGAGCAGTACTTC; CDR3aa: CASLGTGGKAYEQYF
abundance: -; d_gene: TRBD1; v_gene: TRBV5-1; j_gene: TRBJ1-2; CDR3nt: TGCGCCAGCAGCTTAGACGACAGGGTCGGTGGCTACACCTTC; CDR3aa: CASSLDDRVGGYTF
abundance: -; d_gene: TRBD2; v_gene: TRBV19; j_gene: TRBJ2-7; CDR3nt: TGTGCCAGTAGTATGGGACTAGCCTACGAGCAGTACTTC; CDR3aa: CASSMGLAYEQYF
abundance: -; d_gene: TRBD2; v_gene: TRBV7-7; j_gene: TRBJ2-5; CDR3nt: TGTGCTAGCAGCCCTGGGACTAGCGGGGGGCCGGGAGAGACCCAGTACTTC; CDR3aa: CASSPGTSGGPGETQYF
abundance: -; d_gene: -; v_gene: TRBV4-2; j_gene: TRBJ1-1; CDR3nt: TGTGCCAGCAGCCGGAACGGGGAAGTGAACACTGAAGCTTTCTTT; CDR3aa: CASSRNGEVNTEAFF
abundance: -; d_gene: -; v_gene: TRBV5-5; j_gene: TRBJ2-6; CDR3nt: TGTGCCAGCAGCTTGGAATTGGCATCGGCCAACGTCCTGACTTTC; CDR3aa: CASSLELASANVLTF
abundance: -; d_gene: -; v_gene: TRBV21-1; j_gene: TRBJ2-1; CDR3nt: TGTGCCAGCAGCAAAGAGGATCCTGGGGCGGGGGGCCATCTTAGCTCCTACAATGAGCAGTTCTTC; CDR3aa: CASSKEDPGAGGHLSSYNEQFF
abundance: -; d_gene: TRBD1; v_gene: TRBV7-6; j_gene: TRBJ2-1; CDR3nt: TGTGCCAGCAGCTCGATTTCGGGACAGGGGGCCAATGAGCAGTTCTTC; CDR3aa: CASSSISGQGANEQFF
abundance: few; d_gene: TRBD1; v_gene: TRBV24-1; j_gene: TRBJ1-1; CDR3nt: TGTGCCACCAGTGATTCCGGGACAGGGGGGACTGAAGCTTTCTTT; CDR3aa: CATSDSGTGGTEAFF
abundance: -; d_gene: TRBD1; v_gene: TRBV10-3; j_gene: TRBJ1-2; CDR3nt: TGTGCCATCAGTAAACCGGGACAGAGTAACTATGGCTACACCTTC; CDR3aa: CAISKPGQSNYGYTF
abundance: few; d_gene: -; v_gene: TRBV6-5; j_gene: TRBJ1-2; CDR3nt: TGTGCCAGCACCCAGCCCGCCTCCGGCGGTGGCTACACCTTC; CDR3aa: CASTQPASGGGYTF
abundance: -; d_gene: -; v_gene: TRBV15; j_gene: TRBJ1-4; CDR3nt: TGTGCCACCAGCAGAGGTCTACTCCGGGGGGAGAAAAGTGAAAAACTGTTTTTT; CDR3aa: CATSRGLLRGEKSEKLFF
abundance: -; d_gene: TRBD1; v_gene: TRBV29-1; j_gene: TRBJ1-1; CDR3nt: TGCAGCGTTGAAAGGACAGGGGGCGGCGAAGCTTTCTTT; CDR3aa: CSVERTGGGEAFF
abundance: -; d_gene: -; v_gene: TRBV27; j_gene: TRBJ2-4; CDR3nt: TGTGCCAGCAGTCCCCGTGAAAACATTCAGTACTTC; CDR3aa: CASSPRENIQYF
abundance: -; d_gene: TRBD1; v_gene: TRBV18; j_gene: TRBJ1-3; CDR3nt: TGTGCCAGCTCACCGGGACAGGCCGGAAACACCATATATTTT; CDR3aa: CASSPGQAGNTIYF
abundance: -; d_gene: TRBD1; v_gene: TRBV20-1; j_gene: TRBJ2-5; CDR3nt: TGCAGTGCTAGTCAGGGGGCCGAGGAGACCCAGTACTTC; CDR3aa: CSASQGAEETQYF
abundance: -; d_gene: -; v_gene: TRBV7-9; j_gene: TRBJ1-3; CDR3nt: TGTGCCAGCAGCTTTGGTTCAGCTGGAAACACCATATATTTT; CDR3aa: CASSFGSAGNTIYF
abundance: -; d_gene: TRBD1; v_gene: TRBV11-3; j_gene: TRBJ2-7; CDR3nt: TGTGCCAGCGGTAGAAGGCAGGGGGCTTACGAGCAGTACTTC; CDR3aa: CASGRRQGAYEQYF
abundance: once; d_gene: TRBD1; v_gene: TRBV24-1; j_gene: TRBJ2-3; CDR3nt: TGTGCCACCAGTGATTCACGGACAGGGAGAACAGATACGCAGTATTTT; CDR3aa: CATSDSRTGRTDTQYF
abundance: once; d_gene: TRBD2; v_gene: TRBV3-1/TRBV3-2; j_gene: TRBJ2-5; CDR3nt: TGTGCCAGCAGCCAAGCCGGGGGGGCATTTAAGGAGACCCAGTACTTC; CDR3aa: CASSQAGGAFKETQYF
abundance: -; d_gene: -; v_gene: TRBV5-5; j_gene: TRBJ2-2; CDR3nt: TGTGCCAGCAGCTACAGGGAAGGGACCGGGGAGCTGTTTTTT; CDR3aa: CASSYREGTGELFF
abundance: -; d_gene: TRBD1; v_gene: TRBV7-8; j_gene: TRBJ1-6; CDR3nt: TGTGCCAGCAGCCTAGGACAGGGGGCATCCAATTCACCCCTCCACTTT; CDR3aa: CASSLGQGASNSPLHF
abundance: -; d_gene: -; v_gene: TRBV7-9; j_gene: TRBJ1-1; CDR3nt: TGTGCCAGCAGTAGCGTTGCTTTCTTT; CDR3aa: CASSSVAFF
abundance: -; d_gene: -; v_gene: TRBV18; j_gene: TRBJ2-7; CDR3nt: TGTGCCAGCTCCCCCAGCTCCTACGAGCAGTACTTC; CDR3aa: CASSPSSYEQYF
abundance: -; d_gene: TRBD1; v_gene: TRBV7-8; j_gene: TRBJ2-3; CDR3nt: TGTGCCAGCAGCTTAGCCGGCAATCCGGGACAGGGTCAAGATACGCAGTATTTT; CDR3aa: CASSLAGNPGQGQDTQYF
abundance: -; d_gene: -; v_gene: TRBV7-9; j_gene: TRBJ1-2; CDR3nt: TGTGCCAGCAGCTCTCGGTTCTCAGGCTACACCTTC; CDR3aa: CASSSRFSGYTF
abundance: -; d_gene: TRBD2; v_gene: TRBV11-2; j_gene: TRBJ2-1; CDR3nt: TGTGCCAGCAGCTCATTAGCGGGCCCCTACAATGAGCAGTTCTTC; CDR3aa: CASSSLAGPYNEQFF
abundance: -; d_gene: TRBD2; v_gene: TRBV5-1; j_gene: TRBJ2-5; CDR3nt: TGCGCCAGCAGCGGGGGACTAGCGGGAGCCCACCAAGAGACCCAGTACTTC; CDR3aa: CASSGGLAGAHQETQYF
abundance: -; d_gene: -; v_gene: TRBV3-1/TRBV3-2; j_gene: TRBJ1-1; CDR3nt: TGTGCCAGCAGCCAAGCCCTCGGGGGGACTGAAGCTTTCTTT; CDR3aa: CASSQALGGTEAFF
abundance: -; d_gene: TRBD1; v_gene: TRBV5-1; j_gene: TRBJ1-4; CDR3nt: TGCGCCAGCAGCTTGGGACAGGGGAATGAAAAACTGTTTTTT; CDR3aa: CASSLGQGNEKLFF
abundance: -; d_gene: TRBD1; v_gene: TRBV24-1; j_gene: TRBJ1-2; CDR3nt: TGTGCCACCAGTGACTCAGGGGGCGTCGACTATGGCTACACCTTC; CDR3aa: CATSDSGGVDYGYTF
abundance: -; d_gene: -; v_gene: TRBV24-1; j_gene: TRBJ2-3; CDR3nt: TGTGCCACCTCCCAGTCAGGGGCCAGCACAGATACGCAGTATTTT; CDR3aa: CATSQSGASTDTQYF
abundance: -; d_gene: -; v_gene: TRBV5-1; j_gene: TRBJ2-7; CDR3nt: TGCGCCAGCAGCTTGGGGTGGGGCGTTTACGAGCAGTACTTC; CDR3aa: CASSLGWGVYEQYF
abundance: -; d_gene: -; v_gene: TRBV24-1; j_gene: TRBJ2-5; CDR3nt: TGTGCCACCAGTGATTGGCAGACCCAGTACTTC; CDR3aa: CATSDWQTQYF
abundance: -; d_gene: -; v_gene: TRBV6-1; j_gene: TRBJ1-2; CDR3nt: TGTGCCAGCAGTGAAGAGGTTGGGGGCGCATATGGCTACACCTTC; CDR3aa: CASSEEVGGAYGYTF
abundance: -; d_gene: -; v_gene: TRBV5-1; j_gene: TRBJ2-7; CDR3nt: TGCGCCAGCAGCTTGGCCGTGGGGAGCTCCTACGAGCAGTACTTC; CDR3aa: CASSLAVGSSYEQYF
abundance: -; d_gene: -; v_gene: TRBV18; j_gene: TRBJ1-5; CDR3nt: TGTGCCAGCTCACGGGGGGGCAATCAGCCCCAGCATTTT; CDR3aa: CASSRGGNQPQHF
abundance: -; d_gene: TRBD1; v_gene: TRBV4-3; j_gene: TRBJ1-2; CDR3nt: TGCGCCAGCAGCCGAGACAGGGGGCATGGCTACACCTTC; CDR3aa: CASSRDRGHGYTF